This TCR beta chain was captured by sequencing in a study of blood T cell repertoires in COVID-19. Authors' processing steps: Amplification of reference gene primers provided the estimated nucleated cell counts. TCRdb keeps only in-frame clones here, not all; method: immunoSEQ multiplex PCR. Clonal size and the V and J genes are those of that table, whereas D and trimming came from the DNA. The sample yields about 100,000 clones, 91% seen once. This sequence originates from a man between 50 and 59 years old with active COVID-19. The sample was peripheral blood.

CDR3 in amino acids: CASSPGTVEATEAFF. The DNA of the CDR3 is TGTGCCAGCAGCCCCGGGACAGTTGAAGCCACTGAAGCTTTCTTT. The rearrangement uses TRBV9 and TRBJ1-1; 7 bases line up with TRBD1. The CDR3 consists of 15 residues. CDR1 and CDR2 from the germline V gene are SGDLS and YYNGEE. Trimming at V came to 4 bases and at J to 4 bases, leaving 10 bases not matched to a gene.